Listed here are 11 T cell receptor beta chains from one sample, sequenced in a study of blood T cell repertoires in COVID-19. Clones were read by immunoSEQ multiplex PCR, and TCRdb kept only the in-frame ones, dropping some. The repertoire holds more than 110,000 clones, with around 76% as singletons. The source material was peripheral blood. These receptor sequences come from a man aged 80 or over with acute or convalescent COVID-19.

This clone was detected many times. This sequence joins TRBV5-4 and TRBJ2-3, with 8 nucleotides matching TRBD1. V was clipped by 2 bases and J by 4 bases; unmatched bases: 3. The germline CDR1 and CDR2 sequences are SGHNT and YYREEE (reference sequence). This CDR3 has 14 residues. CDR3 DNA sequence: TGTGCCAGCAGCTTACAGGGGGTGTCAGATACGCAGTATTTT. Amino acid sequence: CASSLQGVSDTQYF. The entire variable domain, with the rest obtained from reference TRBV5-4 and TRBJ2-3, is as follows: ETGVTQSPTHLIKTRGQQVTLRCSSQSGHNTVSWYQQALGQGPQFIFQYYREEENGRGNFPPRFSGLQFPNYSSELNVNALELDDSALYLCASSLQGVSDTQYFGPGTRLTVL.

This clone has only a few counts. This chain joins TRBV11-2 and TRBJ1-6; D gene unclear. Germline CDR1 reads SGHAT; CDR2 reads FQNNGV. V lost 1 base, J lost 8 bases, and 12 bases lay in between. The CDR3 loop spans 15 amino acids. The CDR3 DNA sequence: TGTGCCAGCAGCTTAGTTTCAGCGACGGATTCACCCCTCCACTTT. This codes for CASSLVSATDSPLHF.

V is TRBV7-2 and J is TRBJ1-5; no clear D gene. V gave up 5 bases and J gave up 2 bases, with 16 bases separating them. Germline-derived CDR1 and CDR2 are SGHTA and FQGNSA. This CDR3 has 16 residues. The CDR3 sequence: CASSPRQGAGNQPQHF. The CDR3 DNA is TGTGCCAGCAGCCCCCGACAAGGTGCCGGCAATCAGCCCCAGCATTTT.

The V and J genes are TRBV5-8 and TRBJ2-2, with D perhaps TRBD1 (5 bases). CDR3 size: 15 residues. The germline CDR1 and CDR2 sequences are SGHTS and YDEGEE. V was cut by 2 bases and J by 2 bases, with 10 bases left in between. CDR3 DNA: TGTGCCAGCAGCTTCGGACACTCCAACACCGGGGAGCTGTTTTTT. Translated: CASSFGHSNTGELFF.

The CDR3 reads CASSPLATGGPGNTIYF. In nucleotides, the CDR3 is TGTGCCAGCTCACCTTTGGCCACAGGGGGACCTGGAAACACCATATATTTT. The chain employs TRBV18 and TRBJ1-3; TRBD1 aligns across 8 bases. V lost 3 bases, J lost 2 bases, and 9 bases stayed unmatched. The germline V gene encodes CDR1 KGHSH and CDR2 LQKENI. This CDR3 region has 17 residues.

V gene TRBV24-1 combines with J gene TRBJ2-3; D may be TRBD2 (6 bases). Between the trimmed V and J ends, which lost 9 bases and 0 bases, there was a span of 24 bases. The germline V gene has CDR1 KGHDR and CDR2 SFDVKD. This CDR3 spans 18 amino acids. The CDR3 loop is CATSMGRWEDSSTDTQYF. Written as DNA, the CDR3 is TGTGCCACCTCCATGGGGCGCTGGGAGGATTCTAGCACAGATACGCAGTATTTT.

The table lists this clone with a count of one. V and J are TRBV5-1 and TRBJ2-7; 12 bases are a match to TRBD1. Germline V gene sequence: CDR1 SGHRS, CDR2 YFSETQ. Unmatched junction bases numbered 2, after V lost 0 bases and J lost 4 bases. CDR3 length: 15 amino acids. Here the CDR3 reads CASSLVGQGAYEQYF. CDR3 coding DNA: TGCGCCAGCAGCTTGGTGGGACAGGGGGCTTACGAGCAGTACTTC.

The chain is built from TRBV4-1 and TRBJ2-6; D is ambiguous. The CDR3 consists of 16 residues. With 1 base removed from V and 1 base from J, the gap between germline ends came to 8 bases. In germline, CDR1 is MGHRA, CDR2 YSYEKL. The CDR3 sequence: CASSQVPVSGANVLTF. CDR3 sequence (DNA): TGCGCCAGCAGCCAAGTCCCAGTTTCTGGGGCCAACGTCCTGACTTTC.

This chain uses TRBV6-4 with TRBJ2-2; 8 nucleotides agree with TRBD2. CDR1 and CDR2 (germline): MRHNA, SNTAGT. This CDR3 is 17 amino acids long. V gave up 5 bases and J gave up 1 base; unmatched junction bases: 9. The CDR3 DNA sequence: TGTGCCAGCAGTAGGTCAACTAGCGGAGTGAACACCGGGGAGCTGTTTTTT. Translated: CASSRSTSGVNTGELFF.

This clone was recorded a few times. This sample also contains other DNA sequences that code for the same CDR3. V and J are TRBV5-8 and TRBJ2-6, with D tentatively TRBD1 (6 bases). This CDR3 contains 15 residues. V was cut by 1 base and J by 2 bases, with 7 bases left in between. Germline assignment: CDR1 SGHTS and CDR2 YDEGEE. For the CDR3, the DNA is TGTGCCAGCAGCTTGAACAGGGCTGGGGCCAACGTCCTGACTTTC. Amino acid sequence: CASSLNRAGANVLTF.

In DNA form, the CDR3 reads TGTGCCAGCGGTCGGACAGGGGGTAATGGCTACACCTTC. Translated: CASGRTGGNGYTF. The rearrangement links TRBV2 to TRBJ1-2, with 10 bases lining up with TRBD1. The CDR3 extends over 13 amino acids. After removal of 8 bases from V and 6 bases from J, the junction contained 6 bases not matched to a gene. The germline gives CDR1 SNHLY, CDR2 FYNNEI.